The 28 T cell receptor beta chains below come from one sample, sequenced in a study of a mutant IDH1 vaccine in newly diagnosed glioma. Clones were read by immunoSEQ multiplex PCR, and TCRdb kept only the in-frame ones, dropping some. The sample includes roughly 49,000 clones, approximately 92% of them seen just once. Sample time point: week 35, safety follow-up. Each dose of the vaccine consisted of 300 ug of mutant IDH1 20-mer peptide, with topical imiquimod. These TCRs' antigens remain unknown. The material was PBMCs, obtained from a glioma patient whose treatment included an IDH1 peptide vaccine. These receptors originate from a man aged 50 or older with glioma.

V is TRBV11-1 and J is TRBJ1-5; no definite D call. Germline loops: CDR1 SGHAT, CDR2 FQDESV (reference sequence). Trimming took 2 bases from V and 1 from J, leaving 3 bases between them. This CDR3 comprises 13 residues. CDR3 bases: TGTGCCAGCAGCTTACAAAGCAATCAGCCCCAGCATTTT. Protein: CASSLQSNQPQHF.

The rearrangement links TRBV10-1 to TRBJ2-2; TRBD2 matches 7 bases. The CDR3 is 13 residues long. The junction had 2 bases not matched to a gene; V was cut back by 2 bases and J by 8 bases. CDR1 WNHNN and CDR2 SYGVQD come from the germline V gene (reference sequence). Here the CDR3 reads CASSEGGRGELFF. Written as DNA, the CDR3 is TGCGCCAGCAGTGAGGGCGGGAGAGGGGAGCTGTTTTTT.

The gene calls are TRBV14 and TRBJ2-7; weak D call: TRBD2 (5 bases). CDR1 is SGHDN and CDR2 is FVKESK in the germline V gene. CDR3 length: 13 amino acids. The V and J ends lost 1 base and 2 bases respectively, with 6 bases between them. CDR3 sequence: CASSQVRAYEQYF. In nucleotides, the CDR3 is TGTGCCAGCAGCCAAGTGAGGGCCTACGAGCAGTACTTC.

This chain links TRBV19 with TRBJ2-1; TRBD1 matches at 8 bases. The CDR3 runs 16 residues. Germline V lookup: CDR1 LNHDA, CDR2 SQIVND (reference sequence). V shed 4 bases, J shed 8 bases, and the junction held 13 bases outside the gene matches. The CDR3 region is CASSNRTGRRSDEQFF. Written as DNA, the CDR3 is TGTGCCAGTAGTAACCGGACAGGGAGGAGAAGCGATGAGCAGTTCTTC.

The chain carries TRBV5-5 and TRBJ2-7; the D gene is possibly TRBD2 (5 bases). CDR3 size: 15 residues. Trimming took off 0 bases at V and 6 bases at J, with 16 bases between the two ends. Germline V gene lookup returns CDR1 SGHKS and CDR2 YYEKEE (reference sequence). The CDR3 bases are TGTGCCAGCAGCTTGGCCGGACTGGCCGGGCCCGAGCAGTACTTC. Residues: CASSLAGLAGPEQYF.

The rearrangement uses TRBV9 and TRBJ1-1; D not resolved. CDR3 size: 14 residues. V was trimmed by 1 base and J by 2 bases, leaving 9 bases between them. CDR1 SGDLS and CDR2 YYNGEE come from the germline V gene. The CDR3 DNA reads TGTGCCAGCAGCGTAAAACCGGGCAACACTGAAGCTTTCTTT. Residues: CASSVKPGNTEAFF.

This clone was found once. V gene TRBV27 combines with J gene TRBJ1-2; 9 bases are a match to TRBD1. Germline lookup yields CDR1 MNHEY and CDR2 SMNVEV (reference sequence). V was pared by 4 bases and J by 4 bases, with 4 bases of the junction left unmatched. This CDR3 comprises 14 residues. The CDR3 DNA is TGTGCCAGCAGTTCCCGGGACAGGGTCTATGGCTACACCTTC. This codes for CASSSRDRVYGYTF.

The V gene is TRBV7-2, the J gene TRBJ2-1; unclear D gene. V dropped 4 bases and J dropped 7 bases, with 26 bases sitting between them. This CDR3 contains 18 residues. Germline lookup yields CDR1 SGHTA and CDR2 FQGNSA. The CDR3 is CASSYFPAGPTAGNEQFF. Written as DNA, the CDR3 is TGTGCCAGCAGCTACTTCCCCGCCGGGCCGACCGCCGGGAATGAGCAGTTCTTC.

This clone was observed once. The chain recombines TRBV7-6 with TRBJ1-5; D may be TRBD1 (5 bases). In germline, CDR1 is SGHVS, CDR2 FNYEAQ. V was pared by 5 bases and J by 6 bases, with 11 bases between. The CDR3 spans 13 residues. CDR3 region: CASSAWQGQPQHF. The CDR3 coding sequence is TGTGCCAGCAGCGCGTGGCAGGGTCAGCCCCAGCATTTT.

This chain uses TRBV11-2 with TRBJ1-1; no clear D gene. V was trimmed by 1 base and J by 1 base, leaving 4 bases between them. Germline loops: CDR1 SGHAT, CDR2 FQNNGV. This CDR3 is 13 amino acids long. The CDR3 region has the DNA TGTGCCAGCAGCTTAGCTGGGAACACTGAAGCTTTCTTT. This gives the protein CASSLAGNTEAFF. The whole variable domain, filled in from reference TRBV11-2 and TRBJ1-1, reads EAGVAQSPRYKIIEKRQSVAFWCNPISGHATLYWYQQILGQGPKLLIQFQNNGVVDDSQLPKDRFSAERLKGVDSTLKIQPAKLEDSAVYLCASSLAGNTEAFFGQGTRLTVV.

V is TRBV4-3 and J is TRBJ2-5; 15 nucleotides align to TRBD2. This CDR3 has 19 amino acids. The junction had 14 bases not matched to a gene; V was cut back by 4 bases and J by 5 bases. CDR1 is LGHNA and CDR2 is YSLEER in the germline V gene. For the CDR3, the DNA is TGCGCCAGCAGCCCATCTGGACTAGCGGGGGGGCTAGTGGGCGAGACCCAGTACTTC. Translating it yields CASSPSGLAGGLVGETQYF.

CDR3 protein: CAWSRGRANYNEQFF. CDR3 nucleotide sequence: TGTGCCTGGAGTAGGGGGAGGGCGAATTACAATGAGCAGTTCTTC. V usage is TRBV30 and J usage is TRBJ2-1, with D possibly TRBD2 on 7 matching bases. The germline CDR1 and CDR2 sequences are GTSNPN and SVGIG (reference sequence). V was shortened by 2 bases and J by 4 bases, with 15 bases between the two germline ends. This CDR3 is built from 15 residues.

The rearrangement links TRBV2 to TRBJ2-1, with D tentatively TRBD2 (6 bases). This CDR3 has 14 amino acids. Trimming took off 2 bases at V and 10 bases at J, with 15 bases between the two ends. Germline CDR1 reads SNHLY; CDR2 reads FYNNEI. The CDR3, as DNA: TGTGCCAGCAGTGAAACGTCACCTAGCGCCGAGCAGTTCTTC. Translating it yields CASSETSPSAEQFF.

This chain connects TRBV11-2 to TRBJ1-2; TRBD1 matches 8 bases. V trimming: 5 bases; J trimming: 2 bases; junction bases outside the gene matches: 4. Germline V gene data show CDR1 as SGHAT and CDR2 as FQNNGV. The CDR3 sequence is 14 residues long. CDR3 nucleotides: TGTGCCAGCAGCGGTGGGACAGGAAACTATGGCTACACCTTC. Its translation is CASSGGTGNYGYTF.

This clone has just one count. The chain joins TRBV25-1 to TRBJ1-2; no reliable D call. The germline CDR1 and CDR2 sequences are MGHDK and SYGVNS. The CDR3 is 15 amino acids. Trimming cost V 4 bases and J 8 bases, with 20 bases left between them. The CDR3 bases are TGTGCCAGCAGTGCCAACTTGGCCGCCACTTGGGGCTACACCTTC. Encoded protein: CASSANLAATWGYTF.

This chain connects TRBV29-1 to TRBJ1-3; D is unclear. Between the trimmed V and J ends, which lost 5 bases and 2 bases, there was a span of 10 bases. Germline lookup yields CDR1 SQVTM and CDR2 ANQGSEA. This CDR3 is built from 13 residues. The CDR3, as DNA: TGCAGCGTTTGGGGTAAAACTGGAAACACCATATATTTT. This sequence encodes CSVWGKTGNTIYF.

The rearrangement joins TRBV19 to TRBJ1-1; TRBD1 aligns across 8 bases. The CDR3 consists of 16 residues. Trimming took 1 base from V and 1 from J; bases not matched to a gene: 5. CDR1 is LNHDA and CDR2 is SQIVND in the germline V gene (reference sequence). CDR3 amino acids: CASSIVAGQGNTEAFF. In nucleotides, the CDR3 is TGTGCCAGTAGTATAGTGGCCGGACAGGGGAACACTGAAGCTTTCTTT.

The chain is built from TRBV29-1 and TRBJ2-7; unclear D gene. V shed 3 bases and J shed 3 bases, with 9 bases lying between them. Germline V gene sequence: CDR1 SQVTM, CDR2 ANQGSEA. This CDR3 comprises 12 residues. The CDR3 here is CSVDLGSYEQYF. CDR3 nucleotide sequence: TGCAGCGTTGATCTTGGCAGCTACGAGCAGTACTTC.

The V gene is TRBV7-3, the J gene TRBJ2-2; weak D call: TRBD2 (6 bases). Germline V gene sequence: CDR1 SGHTA, CDR2 FQGTGA. The CDR3 spans 14 residues. Trimming took off 1 base at V and 7 bases at J, with 10 bases between the two ends. The CDR3 protein is CASSLNRGVGELFF. The CDR3 DNA sequence: TGTGCCAGCAGCTTAAACCGCGGGGTCGGGGAGCTGTTTTTT.

The chain carries TRBV6-1 and TRBJ2-7; 7 positions match TRBD1. The trim removed 3 bases at V and 5 bases at J, leaving 16 bases unmatched. CDR3 size: 17 residues. CDR1 is MNHNS and CDR2 is SASEGT in the germline V gene. In nucleotides, the CDR3 is TGTGCCAGCAGTGACCCCCTCCACAGGGGCACCCTGAACGAGCAGTACTTC. This sequence encodes CASSDPLHRGTLNEQYF.

The gene calls are TRBV28 and TRBJ2-1, with TRBD1 matching 7 bases. Trimming cost V 4 bases and J 7 bases; bases outside gene matches: 10. The CDR3 totals 15 residues. Germline V gives CDR1 MDHEN, CDR2 SYDVKM. This CDR3 is CASSYPRTGENEQFF. In DNA form, the CDR3 reads TGTGCCAGCAGTTACCCCAGGACAGGAGAGAATGAGCAGTTCTTC.

The chain recombines TRBV5-5 with TRBJ2-7; 11 positions match TRBD1. V lost 7 bases, J lost 2 bases, and 5 bases stayed unmatched. This CDR3 has 14 residues. In germline, CDR1 is SGHKS, CDR2 YYEKEE (reference sequence). In DNA form, the CDR3 reads TGTGCCAGCGTCCGGGACAGGGGGACCTACGAGCAGTACTTC. Protein sequence: CASVRDRGTYEQYF.

The V gene is TRBV25-1, the J gene TRBJ2-7; D is unclear. The ends were cut back, 6 bases at V and 0 bases at J, with 15 bases in the middle. CDR3 size: 15 residues. Germline-derived CDR1 and CDR2 are MGHDK and SYGVNS. CDR3 residues: CASSGLGQSSYEQYF. In nucleotides, the CDR3 is TGTGCCAGCAGCGGGTTAGGGCAGAGCTCCTACGAGCAGTACTTC.

This sequence joins TRBV5-6 and TRBJ1-3; D remains unclear. The ends were cut back, 0 bases at V and 0 bases at J, with 10 bases in the middle. The V gene's germline CDR1 is SGHDT and CDR2 YYEEEE. The CDR3 sequence is 16 residues long. The CDR3 DNA reads TGTGCCAGCAGCTTGGACAACGGGTACTCTGGAAACACCATATATTTT. Translation: CASSLDNGYSGNTIYF. The variable domain in full, completed from reference TRBV5-6 and TRBJ1-3, reads DAGVTQSPTHLIKTRGQQVTLRCSPKSGHDTVSWYQQALGQGPQFIFQYYEEEERQRGNFPDRFSGHQFPNYSSELNVNALLLGDSALYLCASSLDNGYSGNTIYFGEGSWLTVV.

The rearrangement joins TRBV7-2 to TRBJ1-2; possibly TRBD1 for D (5 bases). V lost 0 bases, J lost 0 bases, and 11 bases lay in between. CDR3 size: 16 residues. Germline V gene sequence: CDR1 SGHTA, CDR2 FQGNSA. The CDR3 loop reads CASSLARQGANYGYTF. Written as DNA, the CDR3 is TGTGCCAGCAGCTTAGCGAGGCAGGGAGCTAACTATGGCTACACCTTC.

This clone has just one count. This rearrangement joins TRBV19 to TRBJ2-2; TRBD1 matches 8 bases. CDR1 is LNHDA, CDR2 SQIVND, per germline (reference sequence). The CDR3 is made up of 16 amino acids. V was pared by 9 bases and J by 3 bases, with 12 bases of the junction left unmatched. The CDR3 here is CAREDRVVRDTGELFF. The DNA for the CDR3 is TGTGCCAGGGAGGACAGGGTGGTTCGGGACACCGGGGAGCTGTTTTTT.

Written as DNA, the CDR3 is TGTGCCAGCAGCGCGACAGGGGATAACACCGGGGAGCTGTTTTTT. This codes for CASSATGDNTGELFF. The chain uses TRBV9 and TRBJ2-2; 8 bases line up with TRBD1. The CDR3 sequence is 15 residues long. V trimming: 3 bases; J trimming: 2 bases; junction bases outside the gene matches: 3. CDR1 and CDR2 from the germline V gene are SGDLS and YYNGEE.

The chain couples TRBV21-1 to TRBJ2-6. TRBV21-1 is classified as a pseudogene. There are 17 residues in the CDR3. CDR3 sequence reads: CASSNWGLPWWANVLTF. The CDR3 bases are TGTGCCAGCAGCAATTGGGGGTTACCCTGGTGGGCCAACGTCCTGACTTTC.